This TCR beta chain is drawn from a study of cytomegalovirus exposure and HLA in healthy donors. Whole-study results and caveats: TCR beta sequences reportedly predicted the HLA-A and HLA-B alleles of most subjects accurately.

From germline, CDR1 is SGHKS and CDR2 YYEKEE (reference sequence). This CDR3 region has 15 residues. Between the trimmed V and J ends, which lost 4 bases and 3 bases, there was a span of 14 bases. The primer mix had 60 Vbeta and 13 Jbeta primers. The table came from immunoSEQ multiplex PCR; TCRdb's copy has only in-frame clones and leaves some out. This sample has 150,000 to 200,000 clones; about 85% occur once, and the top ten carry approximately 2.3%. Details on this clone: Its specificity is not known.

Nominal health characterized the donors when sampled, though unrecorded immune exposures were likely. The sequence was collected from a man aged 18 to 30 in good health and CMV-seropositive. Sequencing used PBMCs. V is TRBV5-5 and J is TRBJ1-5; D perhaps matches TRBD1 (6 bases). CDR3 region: CASSATDRVNQPQHF. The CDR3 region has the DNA TGTGCCAGCAGCGCTACGGACAGAGTCAATCAGCCCCAGCATTTT.